A few counts support the clone carrying this TCR beta chain. Its antigen is unknown. The data stem from a study of T-cell memory formation after mild COVID-19. Study background: Largely donor-specific sequence clusters came from a couple of donors.

Study-level points and caveats: The main location of contracting CD4+ clones was CM and EM, and that of contracting CD8+ clones was EMRA. Memory cells collected pre-infection included some clones that later responded, suggesting cross-reactive memory joined.

Germline assignment: CDR1 MNHEY and CDR2 SMNVEV (reference sequence). V was pared by 5 bases and J by 1 base, with 11 bases of the junction left unmatched. CDR3 length: 17 amino acids. TCR alpha and TCR beta cDNA libraries with sample barcodes and UMIs came from 5'RACE using constant-segment primers. From the 5' RACE reads, TCRdb called clonotypes with MiXCR, one entry per CDR3 protein. The sample lists under 250,000 distinct CDR3 sequences; less than 20% were seen once. Sequences were obtained from PBMCs or a T cell subset sorted from them (not recorded which). The clonotype comes from an adult woman who had mild COVID-19 (a few samples of this study predate the infection). Cell type and time point are not known. This rearrangement joins TRBV27 to TRBJ2-3; 8 bases align to TRBD1. The CDR3 DNA reads as TGTGCCAGCAGTCCCTGGACAGGGCCAGCCGGCACAGATACGCAGTATTTT. Amino acid sequence: CASSPWTGPAGTDTQYF.